The 18 T cell receptor beta chains below all came from one sample that was sequenced in a study of T cell repertoires in cytomegalovirus infection (dated by TCRdb to between 2018 and 2021). Which antigens these TCRs recognize remains unknown. The intended sense of this specimen's treatment or condition label: in vitro stimulation with specific CMV peptide epitopes to enrich CMV-specific T cells. This sample was sequenced with an Illumina HiSeq 1500. TCRdb reran the public reads through fastp at Q25 and MiXCR, keeping productive beta chains. Each entry merges the rows of one CDR3 protein and shows their most common DNA and genes. The table for this sample lists about a million distinct CDR3 sequences; 31% of them were counted only once. The ten largest make up about 14% of the sample. The sample was cultured CD8+ T cells from PBMCs, taken from culture after CMV antigen stimulation. All receptors derive from a human donor in good health (CMV status not recorded). Some clones in this sample may be carry-over from other donors' samples.

Comment on this clonotype: Germline and junction disagree at one end, which may indicate a read error. The chain combines TRBV14 with TRBJ2-7; 8 bases line up with TRBD1. The length of the CDR3 is 17 residues. Germline lookup yields CDR1 SGHDN and CDR2 FVKESK. The CDR3 loop is CVSSQAPWDRPPEEQYF. The CDR3, as DNA: TGTGTCAGCAGCCAAGCTCCTTGGGACAGGCCTCCTGAAGAGCAGTACTTC.

This chain joins TRBV6-5 and TRBJ2-2, with 8 bases lining up with TRBD2. CDR3 length: 17 amino acids. Germline V CDR1 and CDR2: MNHEY, SVGAGI. J was trimmed by 5 bases and V by 5 bases; bases with no gene match: 13. Written as DNA, the CDR3 is TGTGCCAGCAGTGCCCATACGGGGGGGCCTATAACCGGGGAGCTGTTTTTT. Its protein product is CASSAHTGGPITGELFF.

As for this clonotype: A read error may produce the germline difference seen at one junction end. V gene TRBV7-7 combines with J gene TRBJ2-5; D unclear. Germline CDR1 SSHAT, CDR2 FNYEAQ (reference sequence). The CDR3 is 14 amino acids. CDR3 DNA sequence: TGTGCTAGCAGCTTCACAAGGAACCAAGAGACCCAGTACTTC. Its protein is CASSFTRNQETQYF.

The rearrangement joins TRBV15 to TRBJ2-2, with D possibly matching TRBD2 (5 bases). The CDR3 loop spans 16 amino acids. V lost 5 bases and J lost 2, with 15 bases in between. From germline, CDR1 is LNHNV and CDR2 YYDKDF (reference sequence). CDR3 DNA sequence: TGTGCCACCAGCCCTAGACGGGGAGACAACACCGGGGAGCTGTTTTTT. Translation gives CATSPRRGDNTGELFF.

Only a few counts were recorded for this clonotype. V gene TRBV12-3 or TRBV12-4 combines with J gene TRBJ1-2; D uncertain. Trimming removed 0 bases at V and 8 bases at J, with 13 bases between. The CDR3 spans 14 residues. The DNA for the CDR3 is TGTGCCAGCAGTTTAGCGCCTGAGGCTCAAGGCTACACCTTC. Amino acids: CASSLAPEAQGYTF.

This clonotype showed up just a few times. The chain joins TRBV6-1 to TRBJ2-4; 7 nucleotides line up with TRBD1. Trimming cost V 6 bases and J 6 bases; bases outside gene matches: 5. The V gene's germline CDR1 is MNHNS and CDR2 SASEGT. The CDR3 is 13 amino acids. Here the CDR3 reads CASRGTEGNIQYF. The CDR3 DNA sequence: TGTGCCAGCAGAGGGACAGAGGGAAACATTCAGTACTTC.

In this sample, this clonotype turned up a few times. The rearrangement uses TRBV7-3 and TRBJ1-6, with TRBD1 identical over 8 bases. CDR3 size: 13 residues. The V gene's germline CDR1 is SGHTA and CDR2 FQGTGA. V trimming: 8 bases; J trimming: 17 bases; junction bases outside the gene matches: 14. CDR3 coding DNA: TGTGCCAGCGCTACGGGGACAGGAGGGCCCTTCCACTTT. Its protein is CASATGTGGPFHF.

The rearrangement joins TRBV19 to TRBJ2-1, with 13 bases that match TRBD2. The germline V gene encodes CDR1 LNHDA and CDR2 SQIVND (reference sequence). This CDR3 has 14 residues. Unmatched junction bases numbered 4, after V lost 5 bases and J lost 9 bases. The CDR3 DNA sequence: TGTGCCAGTAGTGTCACTAGCGGGGGGGTTGAGCAGTTCTTC. Its translation is CASSVTSGGVEQFF.

CDR3: CASSLAGAPNVLTF. CDR3 coding DNA: TGCGCCAGCAGCTTGGCGGGGGCCCCCAACGTCCTGACTTTC. The chain couples TRBV5-1 to TRBJ2-6; D tentatively fits TRBD1 or TRBD2 (6 bases each). CDR3 length: 14 residues. Trimming removed 0 bases at V and 8 bases at J, with 9 bases between. The V gene's germline CDR1 is SGHRS and CDR2 YFSETQ.

This clonotype turned up a few times. CDR3 amino acids: CASSSSGGHSTDTQYF. CDR3 DNA sequence: TGTGCCAGCAGTAGTAGCGGAGGCCATAGCACAGATACGCAGTATTTT. The chain links TRBV6-5 to TRBJ2-3; the D gene is possibly TRBD2 (6 bases). With 5 bases removed from V and 0 bases from J, the gap between germline ends came to 15 bases. The CDR3 has 16 amino acids. Germline V gene sequence: CDR1 MNHEY, CDR2 SVGAGI.

This chain uses TRBV2 with TRBJ2-2, with D uncertain. Germline V gene data show CDR1 as SNHLY and CDR2 as FYNNEI. V was shortened by 4 bases and J by 4 bases, with 13 bases between the two germline ends. The CDR3 is 15 residues long. CDR3: CASSALPWGTGELFF. Here the CDR3 DNA reads TGTGCCAGCAGTGCCCTCCCTTGGGGCACCGGGGAGCTGTTTTTT. The full variable domain, completed using reference TRBV2 and TRBJ2-2, is EPEVTQTPSHQVTQMGQEVILRCVPISNHLYFYWYRQILGQKVEFLVSFYNNEISEKSEIFDDQFSVERPDGSNFTLKIRSTKLEDSAMYFCASSALPWGTGELFFGEGSRLTVL.

This clonotype was seen only a few times. This chain links TRBV7-2 with TRBJ2-1, with TRBD1 matching over 10 bases. Trimming removed 1 base from V and 8 bases from J; junction bases left unmatched: 5. The CDR3 totals 15 residues. CDR1 SGHTA and CDR2 FQGNSA come from the germline V gene. The CDR3, as DNA: TGTGCCAGCAGCTTAGGGGGGACAGGGGCCGATGAGCAGTTCTTC. It codes for CASSLGGTGADEQFF. Together with reference TRBV7-2 and TRBJ2-1, the CDR3 gives the full variable domain: GAGVSQSPSNKVTEKGKDVELRCDPISGHTALYWYRQSLGQGLEFLIYFQGNSAPDKSGLPSDRFSAERTGGSVSTLTIQRTQQEDSAVYLCASSLGGTGADEQFFGPGTRLTVL.

The V call is TRBV2, the J call TRBJ2-1; TRBD2 is a possible D gene (5 bases). The germline V and J ends were trimmed by 1 base and 0 bases, with 13 bases remaining between them. The CDR3 spans 17 residues. Looked up from germline, CDR1 is SNHLY and CDR2 is FYNNEI. The CDR3 protein is CASSEGLALLSYNEQFF. DNA of the CDR3: TGTGCCAGCAGTGAAGGATTAGCGTTACTCTCCTACAATGAGCAGTTCTTC. The entire variable domain, with the rest obtained from reference TRBV2 and TRBJ2-1, is as follows: EPEVTQTPSHQVTQMGQEVILRCVPISNHLYFYWYRQILGQKVEFLVSFYNNEISEKSEIFDDQFSVERPDGSNFTLKIRSTKLEDSAMYFCASSEGLALLSYNEQFFGPGTRLTVL.

This clonotype was picked up a small number of times. The chain couples TRBV11-1 to TRBJ2-7; either TRBD1 or TRBD2 may fit D (5 bases each). The CDR3 is 16 residues long. The germline V gene encodes CDR1 SGHAT and CDR2 FQDESV (reference sequence). V lost 3 bases and J lost 0, with 15 bases in between. CDR3 in DNA: TGTGCCAGCAGCTTCCCCGGGGCAGTGAGCTCCTACGAGCAGTACTTC. Translated: CASSFPGAVSSYEQYF.

This clonotype was detected only a few times. The chain couples TRBV2 to TRBJ2-2; the match to TRBD2 covers 11 bases. V shed 3 bases and J 2 bases; nucleotides not matched to a gene: 5. Germline assignment: CDR1 SNHLY and CDR2 FYNNEI. This CDR3 is built from 17 residues. The CDR3 protein is CASSDRGTSGNTGELFF. The DNA of the CDR3 is TGTGCCAGCAGTGATCGGGGGACTAGCGGTAACACCGGGGAGCTGTTTTTT.

The chain has TRBV3-1 and TRBJ2-2, with TRBD2 matching 12 bases. Germline-derived CDR1 and CDR2 are LGHDT and YNNKEL (reference sequence). The CDR3 totals 15 residues. J gave up 6 bases and V 5 bases, and 4 bases lay outside the gene matches. CDR3 sequence (DNA): TGTGCCAGCAGCACGGGACTAGCGGGCGCCGGGGAGCTGTTTTTT. This gives the protein CASSTGLAGAGELFF.

This clonotype was seen many times. This rearrangement joins TRBV4-3 to TRBJ2-2; possibly TRBD1 for D (5 bases). The CDR3 covers 17 residues. The V end lost 0 bases, the J end lost 5 bases, and 16 bases lay between the germline ends. The germline gives CDR1 LGHNA, CDR2 YSLEER. The CDR3 DNA reads as TGCGCCAGCAGCCAAGATATGTCCAGGGAAGGAACCGGGGAGCTGTTTTTT. This codes for CASSQDMSREGTGELFF.

This clonotype came up a few times. The chain combines TRBV10-3 with TRBJ2-1; D remains unclear. Trimming pared 6 bases from V and 7 bases from J, leaving 10 bases between. Germline loops: CDR1 ENHRY, CDR2 SYGVKD. There are 12 residues in the CDR3. CDR3 DNA: TGTGCCATCAGGACGGCAAAGAATGAGCAGTTCTTC. Its protein product is CAIRTAKNEQFF.